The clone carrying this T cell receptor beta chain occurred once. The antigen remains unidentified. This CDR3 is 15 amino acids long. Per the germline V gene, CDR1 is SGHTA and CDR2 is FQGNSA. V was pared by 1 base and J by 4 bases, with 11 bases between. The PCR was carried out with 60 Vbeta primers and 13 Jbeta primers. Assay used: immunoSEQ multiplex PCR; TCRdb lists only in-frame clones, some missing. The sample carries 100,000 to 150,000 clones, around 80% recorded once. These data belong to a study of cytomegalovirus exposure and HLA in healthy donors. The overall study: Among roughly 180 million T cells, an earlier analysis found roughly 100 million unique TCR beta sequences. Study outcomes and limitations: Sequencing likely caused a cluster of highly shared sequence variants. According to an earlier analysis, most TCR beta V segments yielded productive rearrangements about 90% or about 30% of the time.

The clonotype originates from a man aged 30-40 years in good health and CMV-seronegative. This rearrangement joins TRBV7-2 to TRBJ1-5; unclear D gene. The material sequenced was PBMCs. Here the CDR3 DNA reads TGTGCCAGCAGCTTAGTCCCAGGTAGGAATCAGCCCCAGCATTTT. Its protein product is CASSLVPGRNQPQHF. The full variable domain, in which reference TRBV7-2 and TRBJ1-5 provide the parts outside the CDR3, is GAGVSQSPSNKVTEKGKDVELRCDPISGHTALYWYRQSLGQGLEFLIYFQGNSAPDKSGLPSDRFSAERTGGSVSTLTIQRTQQEDSAVYLCASSLVPGRNQPQHFGDGTRLSIL.